This passage covers 10 T cell receptor beta chains from one sample sequenced in a study of control samples from healthy donors and cancer patients. Repertoires were generated with immunoSEQ multiplex PCR, while TCRdb's copy carries only in-frame clones and drops some. The sample has approximately 170,000 clones, 80% to 95% seen once; the top ten hold roughly 0.64%. Source material: blood. These receptor sequences come from a woman aged 25 to 39 in good health.

The chain has TRBV20-1 and TRBJ1-1; 7 bases are shared with TRBD1. V was clipped by 3 bases and J by 1 base; unmatched bases: 5. CDR1 is DFQATT, CDR2 SNEGSKA, per germline (reference sequence). The CDR3 is made up of 14 amino acids. CDR3 sequence (DNA): TGCAGTGCTAGTCCCCGGGACAGGAACACTGAAGCTTTCTTT. Its translation: CSASPRDRNTEAFF.

This clone was recorded once. The chain recombines TRBV29-1 with TRBJ2-7; unclear D gene. There are 12 residues in the CDR3. Trimming shortened V by 1 base and J by 7 bases, and 11 bases separated the two germline ends. The V gene's germline CDR1 is SQVTM and CDR2 ANQGSEA. The CDR3, as DNA: TGCAGCGTTGAAGTTCAGGTGGGTGAGCAGTACTTC. Translated: CSVEVQVGEQYF.

The V call is TRBV2, the J call TRBJ2-5, with D perhaps matching TRBD1 or TRBD2 (5 bases each). This CDR3 comprises 13 residues. The V end was cut by 7 bases, the J end by 7 bases, with 16 bases between. Per germline, CDR1 SNHLY and CDR2 FYNNEI. CDR3 sequence reads: CASMGTDKVTQYF. The DNA for the CDR3 is TGTGCCAGCATGGGGACGGACAAGGTGACCCAGTACTTC. The variable domain in full, completed from reference TRBV2 and TRBJ2-5, reads EPEVTQTPSHQVTQMGQEVILRCVPISNHLYFYWYRQILGQKVEFLVSFYNNEISEKSEIFDDQFSVERPDGSNFTLKIRSTKLEDSAMYFCASMGTDKVTQYFGPGTRLLVL.

This clone was picked up one time. CDR3 amino acids: CASSYPGYYGYTF. For the CDR3, the DNA is TGTGCCAGCAGTTACCCCGGATACTATGGCTACACCTTC. V usage is TRBV6-5 and J usage is TRBJ1-2, with no clear D. The CDR3 sequence is 13 residues long. V gave up 2 bases and J gave up 3 bases, with 7 bases separating them. CDR1 is MNHEY, CDR2 SVGAGI, per germline.

This clone turned up a few times. The rearrangement uses TRBV18 and TRBJ1-6; a weak D match, TRBD1 (5 bases). Trimming took 3 bases from V and 9 from J, leaving 15 bases between them. CDR1 is KGHSH, CDR2 LQKENI, per germline. This CDR3 has 15 amino acids. CDR3: CASSPQEGIGSPLHF. The CDR3 coding sequence is TGTGCCAGCTCACCCCAGGAGGGGATCGGTTCACCCCTCCACTTT.

The J gene is TRBJ1-3, the V gene TRBV24-1; D may be TRBD1 (5 bases). V was pared by 8 bases and J by 4 bases, with 14 bases between. The CDR3 loop spans 14 amino acids. Germline CDR1 is KGHDR and CDR2 is SFDVKD. The CDR3 spells CATNCGGFGNTIYF. CDR3 sequence (DNA): TGTGCCACCAATTGCGGGGGATTCGGAAACACCATATATTTT.

A remark on this clone: The sample contains more than one DNA sequence encoding this CDR3. Here the CDR3 DNA reads TGTGCCAGCAGCTTAAGGCGGGGCGACTCCTACAATGAGCAGTTCTTC. Amino acid sequence: CASSLRRGDSYNEQFF. V is TRBV7-3 and J is TRBJ2-1; D possibly corresponds to TRBD2 (6 bases). The V end lost 1 base, the J end lost 0 bases, and 10 bases lay between the germline ends. The germline V gene encodes CDR1 SGHTA and CDR2 FQGTGA. The CDR3 extends over 16 amino acids. The variable domain in full, with the rest retrieved from reference TRBV7-3 and TRBJ2-1, is GAGVSQTPSNKVTEKGKYVELRCDPISGHTALYWYRQSLGQGPEFLIYFQGTGAADDSGLPNDRFFAVRPEGSVSTLKIQRTERGDSAVYLCASSLRRGDSYNEQFFGPGTRLTVL.

The chain combines TRBV24-1 with TRBJ1-4; D may be TRBD1 (6 bases). The length of the CDR3 is 17 residues. The germline CDR1 and CDR2 sequences are KGHDR and SFDVKD. V lost 3 bases and J lost 2, with 15 bases in between. In DNA form, the CDR3 reads TGTGCCACCAGTGATACACCTAAACAGGGCACTAATGAAAAACTGTTTTTT. This gives the protein CATSDTPKQGTNEKLFF.

The chain links TRBV19 to TRBJ2-7, with TRBD2 matching 7 bases. Germline V gene data show CDR1 as LNHDA and CDR2 as SQIVND (reference sequence). This CDR3 is 15 amino acids long. Losses at the gene ends were 5 bases for V and 4 bases for J; bases not matched to a gene: 11. In DNA, the CDR3 is TGTGCCAGTAGTTTCGTGATGGGACTAAGGTACGAGCAGTACTTC. Translation: CASSFVMGLRYEQYF. The full variable domain, rest sourced from reference TRBV19 and TRBJ2-7, is DGGITQSPKYLFRKEGQNVTLSCEQNLNHDAMYWYRQDPGQGLRLIYYSQIVNDFQKGDIAEGYSVSREKKESFPLTVTSAQKNPTAFYLCASSFVMGLRYEQYFGPGTRLTVT.

The chain has TRBV15 and TRBJ2-7, with D possibly matching TRBD1 (6 bases). Per germline, CDR1 LNHNV and CDR2 YYDKDF (reference sequence). The V gene lost 0 bases and the J gene lost 4 bases, with 13 bases spanning the gap. CDR3 length equals 15 residues. In nucleotides, the CDR3 is TGTGCCACCAGCAGAGATCCAAAGGGGGTTTACGAGCAGTACTTC. Amino acid sequence: CATSRDPKGVYEQYF.